The sequence of this T cell receptor beta chain was determined in a study of blood T cells in healthy people across ages (dated by TCRdb to the mid-2010s). Turning to the overall study: Template switching captured roughly one uniquely barcoded TCR beta cDNA molecule per two T cells in model experiments. The study measured age-related changes in TCR beta repertoire diversity using deep sequencing normalized with unique cDNA molecular identifiers. Donors of different ages were randomly distributed across sequencing lanes to avoid experimental bias. The donors were split into four age groups: young (average about 15 years), middle-aged (roughly 40), aged (62) and long-lived (about 74). The study analyzed two additional independent replicas of 1 million unique cDNA reads from the same blood draw for two donors, one aged 18 to 29 and one aged 80 or older.

The CDR3 holds 15 amino acids from the cysteine to the phenylalanine. Only CDR3 DNA is held: 45 bases, read in frame from base 1. The germline V gene supplies CDR1 MNHEY and CDR2 SVGEGT. The germline V end is reduced by 4 bases and the J end by 0 bases; junction bases left unmatched: 3. The donors were roughly 39 Caucasian individuals from Russia, aged roughly 6 to 100 years, who were systemically healthy. Each donor gave about 10 milliliters of peripheral blood, drawn into EDTA-treated Vacutainer tubes. Ficoll-Paque density-gradient centrifugation was used to isolate PBMCs, with at least 7 million per sample. Trizol reagent was used to extract total RNA from PBMCs, with at least 5 micrograms per sample. For every donor, flow cytometry on a PBMC aliquot measured the percentage of naive CD45RAhigh/CD27high T cells. With respect to this clonotype: The antigen it recognizes is unknown. One base away there is no much larger clone; base qualities are not given.

The paper as a whole reports these results and caveats: Conclusive comparison of naive and antigen-experienced compartments was prevented by the profiling of bulk unsorted PBMCs. Observed TCR beta diversity correlated strongly with the percentage of naive T cells measured by flow cytometry. Observed TCR beta diversity per million T cells fell roughly linearly with age, and a significant reduction was already apparent by age roughly 40. Estimates of total diversity from one million sequenced T cells were regarded as lower bounds and underestimates. Because the CMV infection status of the donors was unknown, age-related changes in expanded clonotypes may potentially have been confounded. Compared with the aged group, the long-lived group had more naive CD4+ T cells, fewer expanded clones and increased TCR diversity, suggesting age selection.

Preparation of the library involved 5' RACE. Sequencing instrument: Illumina HiSeq 2500. A second PCR of 7 to 11 cycles was performed with a sample-barcoded 5' primer and a J-beta primer mix. Each TCR beta cDNA molecule received a unique molecular identifier from a template-switch 5' adaptor carrying 12 random nucleotides. At least 2.5 million CDR3-containing paired-end reads were obtained from each sample. First-strand cDNA was synthesized from all RNA with the Mint cDNA synthesis kit, primed by a TRBC-specific oligonucleotide. Following uracil-DNA glycosylase treatment, a first 18-cycle PCR with universal primers M1SS and BC2_uni_R was performed on all cDNA. The authors' pipeline ran thus. Each sample was normalized by randomly selecting 1 million high-quality reads, each carrying a distinct molecular identifier. Reads sharing molecular identifiers were discarded rather than binned into consensus sequences. MiTCR, run with a Q25 quality threshold and the strictest error-elimination algorithm, handled CDR3 identification, clonotype clustering and error correction. A nonparametric unseen species model with Euler transformation was used to estimate a lower bound on total TCR beta diversity. Using fastp at Q25 and MiXCR, TCRdb reprocessed the public reads and kept productive beta chains. Rows are combined by CDR3 protein, so each entry shows the most common genes and DNA. TCRdb's processing, not the study's, gives the V and J calls here. The sample table shows 800,000 to 950,000 distinct CDR3 sequences, and about 48% are seen once. Around 15% of the sample goes to the ten largest clones.

The sequencing sample was made of blood. This TCR was recovered from a man aged 25 to 40 in good health. This sequence uses TRBV6-2 or TRBV6-3 and TRBJ2-1, with TRBD1 identical over 7 junction bases. At the DNA level, the sequence is TGTGCCAGCAGTTGGGACAGCAGCTCCTACAATGAGCAGTTCTTC. Translated, this is CASSWDSSSYNEQFF.